This TCR beta chain was captured in a study of control samples from healthy donors and cancer patients. Trimming took off 0 bases at V and 1 base at J, with 8 bases between the two ends. Germline assignment: CDR1 SGHRS and CDR2 YFSETQ. The CDR3 sequence is 14 residues long. Sequenced by immunoSEQ multiplex PCR; TCRdb stores in-frame clones only, minus some. The sample lists about 60,000 clones, 90% occurring once. The chain links TRBV5-1 to TRBJ2-7; D remains ambiguous. This clonotype originated in a woman aged 50 to 60 with colorectal cancer. Material for sequencing was PBMCs. The CDR3 region has the DNA TGCGCCAGCAGCTTGGACGCAGGTTCCTACGAGCAGTACTTC. Protein product: CASSLDAGSYEQYF.